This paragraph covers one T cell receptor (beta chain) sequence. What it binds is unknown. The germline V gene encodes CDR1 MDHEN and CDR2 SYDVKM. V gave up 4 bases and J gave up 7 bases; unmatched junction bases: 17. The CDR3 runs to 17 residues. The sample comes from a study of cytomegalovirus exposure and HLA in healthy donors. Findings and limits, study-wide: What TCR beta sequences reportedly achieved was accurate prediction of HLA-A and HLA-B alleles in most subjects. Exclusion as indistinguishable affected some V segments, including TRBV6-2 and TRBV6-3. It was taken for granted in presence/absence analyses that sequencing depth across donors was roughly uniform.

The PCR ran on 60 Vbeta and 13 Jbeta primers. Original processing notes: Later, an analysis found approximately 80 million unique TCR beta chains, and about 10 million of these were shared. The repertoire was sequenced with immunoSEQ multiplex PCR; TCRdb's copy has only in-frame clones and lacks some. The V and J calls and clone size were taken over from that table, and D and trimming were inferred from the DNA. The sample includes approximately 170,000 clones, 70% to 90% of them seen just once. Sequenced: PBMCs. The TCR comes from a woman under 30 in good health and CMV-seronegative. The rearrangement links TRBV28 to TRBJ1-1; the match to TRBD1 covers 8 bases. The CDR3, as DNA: TGTGCCAGCAGTTACATTGGACAGGGCCAAGACACCCTTGAAGCTTTCTTT. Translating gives CASSYIGQGQDTLEAFF.